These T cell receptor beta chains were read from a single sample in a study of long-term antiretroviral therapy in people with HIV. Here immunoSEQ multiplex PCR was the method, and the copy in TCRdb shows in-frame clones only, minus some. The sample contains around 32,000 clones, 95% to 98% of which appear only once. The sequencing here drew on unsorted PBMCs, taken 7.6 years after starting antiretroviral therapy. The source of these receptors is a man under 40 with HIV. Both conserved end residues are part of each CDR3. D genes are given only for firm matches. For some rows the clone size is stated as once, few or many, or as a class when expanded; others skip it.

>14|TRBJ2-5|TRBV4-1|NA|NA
CASSQFSQGETQYF
TGCGCCAGCAGCCAATTCTCGCAGGGAGAGACCCAGTACTTC
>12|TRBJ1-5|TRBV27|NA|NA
CASSPGGGPQHF
TGTGCCAGCAGTCCCGGGGGGGGCCCCCAGCATTTT
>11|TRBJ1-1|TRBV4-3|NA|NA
CASSLGTEAFF
TGCGCCAGCAGCCTGGGCACTGAAGCTTTCTTT
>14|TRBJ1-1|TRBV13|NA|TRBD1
CASSAGQGNTEAFF
TGTGCCAGCAGCGCGGGACAGGGGAACACTGAAGCTTTCTTT
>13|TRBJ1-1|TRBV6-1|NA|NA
CASSEELTTEAFF
TGTGCCAGCAGTGAAGAATTGACCACTGAAGCTTTCTTT
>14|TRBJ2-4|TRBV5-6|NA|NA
CASSLGLAKNIQYF
TGTGCCAGCAGCTTAGGGCTAGCCAAAAACATTCAGTACTTC
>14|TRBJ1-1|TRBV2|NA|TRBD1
CASRRQGADTEAFF
TGTGCCAGCAGGAGACAGGGGGCGGACACTGAAGCTTTCTTT
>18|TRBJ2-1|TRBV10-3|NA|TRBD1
CAISEPTLGQVPYNEQFF
TGTGCCATCAGTGAGCCAACCCTTGGACAGGTACCCTACAATGAGCAGTTCTTC
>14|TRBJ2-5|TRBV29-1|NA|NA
CSVVITDNQETQYF
TGCAGCGTTGTCATCACGGACAACCAAGAGACCCAGTACTTC
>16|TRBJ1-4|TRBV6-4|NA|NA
CASSHQWFATNEKLFF
TGTGCCAGCAGCCACCAATGGTTTGCAACTAATGAAAAACTGTTTTTT
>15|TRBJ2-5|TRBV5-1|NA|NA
CASVGGPPFQETQYF
TGCGCCAGCGTGGGGGGGCCGCCCTTCCAAGAGACCCAGTACTTC
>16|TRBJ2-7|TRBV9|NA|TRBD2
CASSPELAGILGEQYF
TGTGCCAGCAGCCCCGAACTAGCGGGAATTTTGGGCGAGCAGTACTTC
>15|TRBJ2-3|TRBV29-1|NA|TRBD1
CSYRKTGENTDTQYF
TGCAGCTACCGCAAGACAGGGGAGAACACAGATACGCAGTATTTT
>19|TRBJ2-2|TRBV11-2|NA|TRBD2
CASTSYQTGGGRNTGELFF
TGTGCCAGCACCTCATATCAGACGGGTGGCGGGAGGAACACCGGGGAGCTGTTTTTT
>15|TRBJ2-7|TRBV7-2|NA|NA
CASTRDPGGSYEQYF
TGTGCCAGCACCAGGGACCCCGGGGGCTCCTACGAGCAGTACTTC
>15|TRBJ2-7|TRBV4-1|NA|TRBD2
CASSEGTSGDYEQYF
TGCGCCAGCAGCGAAGGGACTAGCGGGGACTACGAGCAGTACTTC
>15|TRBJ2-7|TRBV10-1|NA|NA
CASSESDGLAGEQYF
TGCGCCAGCAGTGAGTCTGATGGGCTAGCCGGAGAGCAGTACTTC
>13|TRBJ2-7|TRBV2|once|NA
CASSEAAYYEQYF
TGTGCCAGCAGTGAAGCTGCCTACTACGAGCAGTACTTC
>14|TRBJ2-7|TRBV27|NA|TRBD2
CASTNSGLAEEQYF
TGTGCCAGCACCAACTCCGGACTAGCGGAGGAGCAGTACTTC
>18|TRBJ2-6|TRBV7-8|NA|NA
CASSLDPRQNSGANVLTF
TGTGCCAGCAGCTTAGACCCCAGACAGAACTCTGGGGCCAACGTCCTGACTTTC
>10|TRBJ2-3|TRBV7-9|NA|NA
CASRPDTQYF
TGTGCCAGCCGTCCAGATACGCAGTATTTT
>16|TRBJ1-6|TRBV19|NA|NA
CASSIPQGLGNSPLHF
TGTGCCAGTAGTATACCACAGGGTCTGGGTAATTCACCCCTCCACTTT